The sequence of this T cell receptor beta chain was determined in a study of blood T cell repertoires in COVID-19. Overall study context: Spain, Italy and the United States supplied samples that represented acute and convalescent COVID-19. The analysed material was cDNA or gDNA that came from T cells, B-cell-depleted T cells, or PBMCs.

This clone was recorded only once. How the authors handled the data: Using reference gene primer amplification, nucleated cell counts were estimated. Profiling relied on immunoSEQ multiplex PCR, and the TCRdb table lists in-frame clones only, not all of them. That table supplies the V and J calls and clone size; D and trimming were determined from the DNA. Here the sample spans about 240,000 clones, just under 85% being singletons. Trimming left V 5 bases short and J 2 bases short, with 13 bases between. The CDR3 length is 14 residues. CDR1 is GTSNPN, CDR2 SVGIG, per germline (reference sequence). Input material: peripheral blood. The sequence was collected from a woman of 80 years or more with acute or convalescent COVID-19. The gene calls are TRBV30 and TRBJ2-4; a weak D match, TRBD2 (7 bases). The CDR3 nucleotides read TGTGCCTGGTCCGCGGGGGCGACCAAAAACATTCAGTACTTC. Translating gives CAWSAGATKNIQYF.